This TCR beta chain was identified in a study of identifying expanded T cells in peripheral blood. The study's findings and limits: Variance in clone template counts between approximately two-week samples significantly increased with total template count across all healthy donors.

J lost 5 bases, V lost 5 bases, and 13 bases had no gene match. The CDR3 contains 16 residues. Germline V gene lookup returns CDR1 SGHAT and CDR2 FQNNGV. TCRdb keeps only in-frame clones here, not all; method: immunoSEQ multiplex PCR. The data show around 100,000 clones, around 88% seen once. In the case of this clone: Its antigen is currently unknown.

The sequence was collected from a person aged 18 to 70 in good health. This sequence joins TRBV11-2 and TRBJ2-5; TRBD2 matches 8 bases. What was sequenced was blood. The CDR3: CASSLTSEGRAETQYF. The CDR3 DNA reads as TGTGCCAGCAGCCTGACTAGCGAGGGGAGGGCGGAGACCCAGTACTTC.